The text below deals with one T cell receptor beta chain. Its specificity is unknown. At one end, the junction sequence differs from germline, possibly due to a read error. Total RNA amounting to 450 to 550 ng was the source from which TCR beta cDNA was made with a constant-region primer. Libraries of TCR beta came from three nested multiplex PCR rounds with slightly modified ARM-PCR. A C-beta reverse primer was combined with TRBV1-TRBV30 forward primers in the first two PCR rounds, and each round had 10 cycles. Via MiXCR, TCRdb re-called the multiplex PCR reads, giving one row per CDR3 protein. The table includes about 44,000 distinct CDR3 sequences, 70% to 80% detected once. CDR3 length: 13 amino acids. The data stem from a study of tumor-infiltrating lymphocytes in primary liver carcinoma. In the study overall: These patients were men and women whose ages were 30 to 69 years.

Overall study findings and caveats: Overlap between tumor regions exceeded overlap of tumor with adjacent tissue or blood. Tumors had a top-250-clone fraction that was significantly higher than blood (p = 0.039).

For each extraction, RNA and DNA were obtained together from about 19-30 mg of unsorted bulk tissue. Samples came from superior, inferior, lateral poles and tumor centre. V and J are TRBV12-3 or TRBV12-4 and TRBJ1-1, with D uncertain. The clonotype originates from a man in his forties with primary liver carcinoma and hepatitis B virus infection. Sequencing used liver tumor tissue from sampling region 3. Noted subset: tumor region T3, left-lateral pole. CDR3 sequence: CACSLRMNTETFF. For the CDR3, the DNA is TGTGCCTGCAGTTTACGAATGAACACTGAAACTTTCTTT.